This passage covers 17 T cell receptor beta chains from one sample sequenced in a study of shared clonotypes between healthy human individuals. Method: immunoSEQ multiplex PCR; TCRdb's copy keeps in-frame clones and lacks some. Among about 1.1 million clones listed, about 80% were seen once. What was sequenced was memory CD4+ T cells from PBMCs. Noted subset: CD45RA-negative fraction. These receptors originate from a man younger than 30 in good health. Some clones in this sample may be carry-over from other donors' samples.

DNA for the CDR3: TGCGCCAGCAGCTTAGGACAGGGGGCCCACGAGCAGTACTTC. Translating it yields CASSLGQGAHEQYF. This chain joins TRBV5-1 and TRBJ2-7, with 11 bases identical to TRBD1. This CDR3 is built from 14 residues. Germline assignment: CDR1 SGHRS and CDR2 YFSETQ. Germline trimming cut 2 bases from V and 5 bases from J; bases unmatched to any gene: 3.

Only a few counts were recorded for this clone. The chain combines TRBV5-1 with TRBJ2-1; D is unresolved. The CDR3 runs 15 residues. CDR1 SGHRS and CDR2 YFSETQ come from the germline V gene. The germline V and J ends were trimmed by 2 bases and 1 base, with 10 bases remaining between them. The CDR3 reads CASSFWTGSYNEQFF. The CDR3 DNA follows: TGCGCCAGCAGCTTCTGGACGGGTTCCTACAATGAGCAGTTCTTC.

The chain recombines TRBV28 with TRBJ2-3, with unresolved D. This CDR3 spans 14 amino acids. Germline lookup yields CDR1 MDHEN and CDR2 SYDVKM. V lost 4 bases to trimming and J lost 3 bases, with 11 bases between them. The CDR3 coding sequence is TGTGCCAGCAGTTCCGGACCTCTTACAGATACGCAGTATTTT. Translation gives CASSSGPLTDTQYF.

This clone was observed a handful of times. The J gene is TRBJ1-1, the V gene TRBV29-1; D call uncertain. CDR1 is SQVTM, CDR2 ANQGSEA, per germline. This CDR3 has 12 residues. Trimming stripped 4 bases from V and 4 bases from J, with 10 bases between. CDR3 amino acids: CSVARGFTEAFF. For the CDR3, the DNA is TGCAGCGTTGCGAGAGGGTTCACTGAAGCTTTCTTT.

On this clone: A much more abundant neighbour one base away suggests this may be a read error. Other DNA sequences in this specimen translate into the identical CDR3. The V gene is TRBV7-3, the J gene TRBJ2-5; D remains ambiguous. The V end was cut by 2 bases, the J end by 4 bases, with 5 bases between. The CDR3 is 12 amino acids. Looked up from germline, CDR1 is SGHTA and CDR2 is FQGTGA. The CDR3: CASSLVGETQYF. The CDR3 coding sequence is TGTGCCAGCAGCTTAGTGGGAGAGACCCAGTACTTC.

The J gene is TRBJ1-3, the V gene TRBV18, with D unresolved. The V end lost 3 bases, the J end lost 0 bases, and 12 bases lay between the germline ends. Germline V gives CDR1 KGHSH, CDR2 LQKENI. This CDR3 has 16 residues. DNA of the CDR3: TGTGCCAGCTCACCGCGGCAGGCCAGCTCTGGAAACACCATATATTTT. The encoded protein is CASSPRQASSGNTIYF.

The chain carries TRBV2 and TRBJ1-4, with no clear D. The CDR3 has 12 amino acids. The germline CDR1 and CDR2 sequences are SNHLY and FYNNEI. DNA of the CDR3: TGTGGCCAGCGCGGGACTAATGAAAAACTGTTTTTT. Translated, it gives CGQRGTNEKLFF.

The gene calls are TRBV6-1 and TRBJ2-1; D is uncertain. Germline assignment: CDR1 MNHNS and CDR2 SASEGT. The CDR3 is 12 residues long. Trimming pared 6 bases from V and 3 bases from J, leaving 6 bases between. The CDR3 nucleotides read TGTGCCAGCAGCCAAGACTACAATGAGCAGTTCTTC. It encodes CASSQDYNEQFF.

V gene TRBV9 combines with J gene TRBJ1-1, with D unresolved. The CDR3 has 13 amino acids. Germline loops: CDR1 SGDLS, CDR2 YYNGEE. V lost 0 bases to trimming and J lost 5 bases, with 8 bases between them. DNA for the CDR3: TGTGCCAGCAGCGTAGCCTTGTCTACTGAAGCTTTCTTT. As protein: CASSVALSTEAFF. The entire variable domain, with the rest obtained from reference TRBV9 and TRBJ1-1, is as follows: DSGVTQTPKHLITATGQRVTLRCSPRSGDLSVYWYQQSLDQGLQFLIQYYNGEERAKGNILERFSAQQFPDLHSELNLSSLELGDSALYFCASSVALSTEAFFGQGTRLTVV.

The CDR3 coding sequence is TGTGCCAGCAGACCCACAAGACAGGGGAGGGAAAAACTGTTTTTT. This encodes CASRPTRQGREKLFF. This sequence joins TRBV27 and TRBJ1-4; 8 positions agree with TRBD1. The CDR3 loop spans 15 amino acids. Trimming removed 6 bases from V and 8 bases from J; junction bases left unmatched: 11. The germline gives CDR1 MNHEY, CDR2 SMNVEV (reference sequence).

V and J are TRBV11-2 and TRBJ2-5, with TRBD2 as a possible D gene (6 bases). The V and J ends lost 2 bases and 5 bases respectively, with 12 bases between them. Germline CDR1 reads SGHAT; CDR2 reads FQNNGV. This CDR3 contains 14 residues. This chain's CDR3 is CASSLIAEGETQYF. The DNA of the CDR3 is TGTGCCAGCAGCTTAATCGCGGAGGGGGAGACCCAGTACTTC.

V gene TRBV7-9 combines with J gene TRBJ1-1, with a tentative D call TRBD1 (5 bases). The germline V gene encodes CDR1 SEHNR and CDR2 FQNEAQ (reference sequence). The CDR3 extends over 14 amino acids. Trimming shortened V by 7 bases and J by 2 bases, and 14 bases separated the two germline ends. CDR3 in DNA: TGTGCCAGCACCAATCGGGGGGATAACACTGAAGCTTTCTTT. Protein product: CASTNRGDNTEAFF.

The chain carries TRBV6-1 and TRBJ2-5; 10 nucleotides align to TRBD2. Germline V CDR1 and CDR2: MNHNS, SASEGT. This CDR3 has 14 amino acids. The J segment lost 2 bases and the V segment lost 6 bases, leaving 3 bases of the junction unmatched. CDR3 in DNA: TGTGCCAGCAGGTGGACTAGCGGACAAGAGACCCAGTACTTC. This codes for CASRWTSGQETQYF.

This clone was picked up one time. The chain employs TRBV15 and TRBJ2-3; 12 bases are a match to TRBD2. The CDR3 consists of 16 residues. Germline V gene data show CDR1 as LNHNV and CDR2 as YYDKDF (reference sequence). The V segment lost 0 bases and the J segment 6 bases; nucleotides outside the gene matches: 4. CDR3 in DNA: TGTGCCACCAGCAGAGAGAGACTAGCGGGAGCCGATACGCAGTATTTT. Its protein is CATSRERLAGADTQYF.

The gene calls are TRBV11-2 and TRBJ1-1; 10 bases are a match to TRBD1. J lost 0 bases, V lost 3 bases, and 7 bases had no gene match. The germline CDR1 and CDR2 sequences are SGHAT and FQNNGV. The CDR3 length is 17 residues. CDR3 loop: CASSFRTGGRMNTEAFF. The DNA of the CDR3 is TGTGCCAGCAGCTTCAGGACAGGGGGGAGGATGAACACTGAAGCTTTCTTT.

The chain uses TRBV28 and TRBJ1-2; TRBD1 matches at 9 bases. The CDR3 sequence is 15 residues long. The germline gives CDR1 MDHEN, CDR2 SYDVKM. The J segment lost 8 bases and the V segment lost 8 bases, leaving 15 bases of the junction unmatched. The CDR3 coding sequence is TGTGCCAGCCGTCCTGTGGGACAGGGACTTTGGGGCTACACCTTC. This translates into CASRPVGQGLWGYTF.

Details on this clone: With a much larger clone just one base away, this may be a read error. The J gene is TRBJ2-5, the V gene TRBV29-1; D uncertain. V lost 2 bases and J 9 bases, leaving 13 bases between the germline ends. The CDR3 runs to 12 residues. CDR1 SQVTM and CDR2 ANQGSEA come from the germline V gene. In nucleotides, the CDR3 is TGCAGCGTTGAACTGGGTGAGGAGCCCCAGTACTTC. Protein product: CSVELGEEPQYF. The full variable domain, in which reference TRBV29-1 and TRBJ2-5 provide the parts outside the CDR3, is SAVISQKPSRDICQRGTSLTIQCQVDSQVTMMFWYRQQPGQSLTLIATANQGSEATYESGFVIDKFPISRPNLTFSTLTVSNMSPEDSSIYLCSVELGEEPQYFGPGTRLLVL.